Listed here are 27 T cell receptor beta chains from one sample, sequenced in a study of blood T cell repertoires in COVID-19. Profiled with immunoSEQ multiplex PCR; TCRdb holds only in-frame clones, not every one. This sample has roughly 39,000 clones; 79% occur once, and the top ten carry 23%. Sequenced sample: peripheral blood. These TCRs come from a man between 65 and 85 years old with acute or convalescent COVID-19.

The chain employs TRBV4-1 and TRBJ2-1; tentatively, D is TRBD2 (5 bases). The germline gives CDR1 MGHRA, CDR2 YSYEKL. The CDR3 length is 13 residues. V was trimmed by 7 bases and J by 7 bases, leaving 14 bases between them. The CDR3 region is CASNPTRGNEQFF. CDR3 coding DNA: TGCGCCAGCAACCCAACCCGCGGGAATGAGCAGTTCTTC.

This chain joins TRBV7-2 and TRBJ1-5; TRBD1 might be the D (5 bases). The CDR3 is made up of 13 amino acids. V was clipped by 4 bases and J by 7 bases, with 11 bases between them. The germline gives CDR1 SGHTA, CDR2 FQGNSA. The CDR3 loop reads CASSSQGLQPQHF. CDR3 coding DNA: TGTGCCAGCAGCTCGCAGGGTTTGCAGCCCCAGCATTTT.

CDR3 sequence: CASRPEGGRQETQYF. In DNA form, the CDR3 reads TGTGCCAGCAGACCTGAGGGGGGGCGCCAAGAGACCCAGTACTTC. The chain has TRBV28 and TRBJ2-5, with D perhaps TRBD2 (7 bases). This CDR3 spans 15 amino acids. The germline CDR1 and CDR2 sequences are MDHEN and SYDVKM. Trimming removed 6 bases at V and 1 base at J, with 15 bases between.

The rearrangement links TRBV10-3 to TRBJ1-2; perhaps TRBD1 as D (6 bases). From germline, CDR1 is ENHRY and CDR2 SYGVKD. CDR3 length equals 13 residues. Trimming pared 2 bases from V and 8 bases from J, leaving 12 bases between. This CDR3 is CAISEDQGWGYTF. CDR3 coding DNA: TGTGCCATCAGTGAGGACCAGGGGTGGGGCTACACCTTC.

Worth noting for this clone: In the same sample, other DNA sequences code for this CDR3. The rearrangement links TRBV12-3 or TRBV12-4 to TRBJ2-1; D gene ambiguous. This CDR3 spans 11 amino acids. V lost 2 bases and J 7 bases, leaving 3 bases between the germline ends. As DNA, the CDR3 is TGTGCCAGCAGTTTATATAATGAGCAGTTCTTC. It translates to CASSLYNEQFF.

The chain joins TRBV3-1 (or the pseudogene TRBV3-2) to TRBJ2-7, with D hard to call. CDR3 length: 12 residues. The germline CDR1 and CDR2 sequences are LGHDT and YNNKEL (reference sequence). Trimming removed 3 bases from V and 6 bases from J, with 9 bases in between. Here the CDR3 DNA reads TGTGCCAGCAGCCACCAGAGGTCCGAGCAGTACTTC. Translated: CASSHQRSEQYF.

The V and J genes are TRBV28 and TRBJ2-2, with 9 positions matching TRBD1. The CDR3 loop spans 17 amino acids. J lost 4 bases, V lost 4 bases, and 10 bases had no gene match. Germline lookup yields CDR1 MDHEN and CDR2 SYDVKM. The CDR3 sequence is CASSSPGQGKGTGELFF. The CDR3 nucleotides are TGTGCCAGCAGTTCCCCAGGACAGGGGAAGGGCACCGGGGAGCTGTTTTTT.

V usage is TRBV9 and J usage is TRBJ2-7; 14 bases map to TRBD2. The length of the CDR3 is 17 residues. The junction had 10 bases not matched to a gene; V was cut back by 0 bases and J by 8 bases. Looked up from germline, CDR1 is SGDLS and CDR2 is YYNGEE. CDR3 sequence: CASSVGPTSGGAGQQYF. DNA of the CDR3: TGTGCCAGCAGCGTAGGACCGACTAGCGGGGGGGCAGGACAGCAGTACTTC.

This chain uses TRBV18 with TRBJ2-2; 7 nucleotides line up with TRBD1. Germline-derived CDR1 and CDR2 are KGHSH and LQKENI. CDR3 length equals 18 residues. V shed 3 bases and J 1 base; nucleotides not matched to a gene: 11. DNA of the CDR3: TGTGCCAGCTCACCCCCGGGACAGAGGGTGGAGAACACCGGGGAGCTGTTTTTT. It codes for CASSPPGQRVENTGELFF.

This clone has a handful of counts. This chain links TRBV28 with TRBJ2-5; 7 bases fit TRBD2. CDR3 length equals 16 residues. Germline trimming cut 3 bases from V and 1 base from J; bases unmatched to any gene: 8. The germline V gene encodes CDR1 MDHEN and CDR2 SYDVKM. CDR3 loop: CASSFPGGGGQETQYF. CDR3 in DNA: TGTGCCAGCAGTTTCCCGGGGGGAGGCGGCCAAGAGACCCAGTACTTC.

This chain connects TRBV7-9 to TRBJ2-7; D is uncertain. The CDR3 spans 13 residues. Germline loops: CDR1 SEHNR, CDR2 FQNEAQ (reference sequence). V was shortened by 2 bases and J by 6 bases, with 11 bases between the two germline ends. The CDR3 reads CASSLLAGTEQYF. The CDR3 DNA follows: TGTGCCAGCAGCTTACTGGCAGGAACCGAGCAGTACTTC.

The V call is TRBV11-3, the J call TRBJ2-1, with TRBD2 matching over 8 bases. This CDR3 region has 15 residues. Unmatched junction bases numbered 1, after V lost 1 base and J lost 2 bases. CDR1 and CDR2 (germline): SGHNT, YENEEA. For the CDR3, the DNA is TGTGCCAGCAGCTTAGGACTAGCGCCCTACAATGAGCAGTTCTTC. It specifies CASSLGLAPYNEQFF.

This clone appeared a few times. The V gene is TRBV9, the J gene TRBJ2-7, with 7 bases identical to TRBD1. The V gene end was trimmed by 4 bases and the J gene end by 3 bases; junction bases not matched to a gene: 1. The CDR3 length is 12 residues. In germline, CDR1 is SGDLS, CDR2 YYNGEE. The CDR3 sequence is CASSPGGYEQYF. CDR3 sequence (DNA): TGTGCCAGCAGCCCAGGGGGCTACGAGCAGTACTTC.

The DNA of the CDR3 is TGCGCCAGCAGGAAAAGTGTTCAGGGCTCTGGAAACACCATATATTTT. This translates into CASRKSVQGSGNTIYF. The rearrangement links TRBV4-3 to TRBJ1-3; tentatively, D is TRBD1 (5 bases). Germline V gene data show CDR1 as LGHNA and CDR2 as YSLEER. The CDR3 has 16 residues. Trimming removed 6 bases at V and 0 bases at J, with 15 bases between.

This chain links TRBV19 with TRBJ2-1; 10 positions match TRBD1. This CDR3 has 16 residues. V trimming: 5 bases; J trimming: 1 base; junction bases outside the gene matches: 5. Per germline, CDR1 LNHDA and CDR2 SQIVND (reference sequence). The CDR3 DNA follows: TGTGCCAGTAGTGTAAGGACAGGGGGGTCCTACAATGAGCAGTTCTTC. Translating gives CASSVRTGGSYNEQFF.

This clone was seen more than once but under ten times. The V call is TRBV28, the J call TRBJ1-6; TRBD1 agrees at 9 bases. Trimming at V came to 8 bases and at J to 7 bases, leaving 12 bases not matched to a gene. Germline CDR1 is MDHEN and CDR2 is SYDVKM. This CDR3 contains 16 residues. CDR3 coding DNA: TGTGCCAGCGCTTGGGGGGACAGGGCCGGGAATTCACCCCTCCACTTT. Amino acids: CASAWGDRAGNSPLHF.

Only one count was recorded for this clone. The chain links TRBV24-1 to TRBJ2-3, with TRBD2 matching over 8 bases. This CDR3 contains 16 residues. Germline V lookup: CDR1 KGHDR, CDR2 SFDVKD. V trimming: 4 bases; J trimming: 4 bases; junction bases outside the gene matches: 9. CDR3 protein: CATSDPSGSSADTQYF. CDR3 coding DNA: TGTGCCACCAGTGACCCCAGCGGGAGTTCAGCAGATACGCAGTATTTT.

The rearrangement uses TRBV24-1 and TRBJ1-5; D may be TRBD1 (6 bases). CDR3 size: 14 residues. With 2 bases removed from V and 6 bases from J, the gap between germline ends came to 10 bases. The germline gives CDR1 KGHDR, CDR2 SFDVKD. The DNA of the CDR3 is TGTGCCACCAGTGATTCAGGGGTTGGTCAGCCCCAGCATTTT. It yields the protein CATSDSGVGQPQHF.

The gene calls are TRBV6-4 and TRBJ2-1; 9 bases agree with TRBD2. The CDR3 has 14 amino acids. Losses at the gene ends were 0 bases for V and 9 bases for J; bases not matched to a gene: 3. CDR1 and CDR2 from the germline V gene are MRHNA and SNTAGT. CDR3 region: CASSDSRGRGEQFF. Written as DNA, the CDR3 is TGTGCCAGCAGTGACTCGCGCGGGAGGGGTGAGCAGTTCTTC.

The CDR3 reads CASSTENTEAFF. As DNA, the CDR3 is TGTGCCAGCAGTACAGAGAACACTGAAGCTTTCTTT. The chain links TRBV28 to TRBJ1-1, with D hard to call. This CDR3 has 12 residues. CDR1 is MDHEN, CDR2 SYDVKM, per germline. The ends were cut back, 5 bases at V and 1 base at J, with 5 bases in the middle. The full variable domain, in which reference TRBV28 and TRBJ1-1 provide the parts outside the CDR3, is DVKVTQSSRYLVKRTGEKVFLECVQDMDHENMFWYRQDPGLGLRLIYFSYDVKMKEKGDIPEGYSVSREKKERFSLILESASTNQTSMYLCASSTENTEAFFGQGTRLTVV.

The chain joins TRBV28 to TRBJ2-7; 7 bases line up with TRBD2. The ends lost 3 bases at V and 7 bases at J; junction bases unmatched: 9. This CDR3 has 14 amino acids. Germline lookup yields CDR1 MDHEN and CDR2 SYDVKM. The CDR3 protein is CASSLREPLWEQYF. CDR3 bases: TGTGCCAGCAGTTTGCGGGAGCCCCTCTGGGAGCAGTACTTC.

V and J are TRBV4-3 and TRBJ2-1; D remains unclear. Germline V lookup: CDR1 LGHNA, CDR2 YSLEER. This CDR3 has 14 amino acids. V lost 0 bases to trimming and J lost 5 bases, with 8 bases between them. The CDR3 coding sequence is TGCGCCAGCAGCCAAGAGTTTCCAGACAATGAGCAGTTCTTC. It encodes CASSQEFPDNEQFF.

V and J are TRBV29-1 and TRBJ1-3; maybe TRBD1 (6 bases). Trimming removed 8 bases from V and 1 base from J, with 12 bases in between. Germline CDR1 SQVTM, CDR2 ANQGSEA. This CDR3 has 13 amino acids. The DNA for the CDR3 is TGCAGCTGTTCAGGGGCTTCTGGAAACACCATATATTTT. As protein: CSCSGASGNTIYF.

The chain carries TRBV7-9 and TRBJ2-3; TRBD1 aligns across 8 bases. The CDR3 has 12 amino acids. Trimming took 5 bases from V and 10 from J; bases not matched to a gene: 5. Germline values: CDR1 SEHNR, CDR2 FQNEAQ (reference sequence). The CDR3 region is CASSLGQEAQYF. The CDR3 DNA follows: TGTGCCAGCAGCCTGGGACAGGAGGCGCAGTATTTT.

In DNA form, the CDR3 reads TGTGCCAGCAGCTCCTCTACCCCGGGACTAGATGGCAATGAGCAGTTCTTC. This encodes CASSSSTPGLDGNEQFF. The V gene is TRBV9, the J gene TRBJ2-1, with 8 positions matching TRBD2. This CDR3 region has 17 residues. V lost 4 bases to trimming and J lost 6 bases; unmatched junction nucleotides: 15. Germline V gene sequence: CDR1 SGDLS, CDR2 YYNGEE.

This sequence joins TRBV5-1 and TRBJ1-3; perhaps TRBD1 as D (6 bases). The germline gives CDR1 SGHRS, CDR2 YFSETQ. This CDR3 comprises 15 residues. With 4 bases removed from V and 1 base from J, the gap between germline ends came to 12 bases. The CDR3 coding sequence is TGCGCCAGCAGCCCCCTAGGGGGATCTGGAAACACCATATATTTT. Its protein product is CASSPLGGSGNTIYF.

The V gene is TRBV15, the J gene TRBJ2-7; 8 positions agree with TRBD2. Germline-derived CDR1 and CDR2 are LNHNV and YYDKDF (reference sequence). The CDR3 loop spans 15 amino acids. V trimming: 0 bases; J trimming: 2 bases; junction bases outside the gene matches: 3. CDR3 sequence (DNA): TGTGCCACCAGCAGAGATAATAGCGGGACCTACGAGCAGTACTTC. Protein: CATSRDNSGTYEQYF.